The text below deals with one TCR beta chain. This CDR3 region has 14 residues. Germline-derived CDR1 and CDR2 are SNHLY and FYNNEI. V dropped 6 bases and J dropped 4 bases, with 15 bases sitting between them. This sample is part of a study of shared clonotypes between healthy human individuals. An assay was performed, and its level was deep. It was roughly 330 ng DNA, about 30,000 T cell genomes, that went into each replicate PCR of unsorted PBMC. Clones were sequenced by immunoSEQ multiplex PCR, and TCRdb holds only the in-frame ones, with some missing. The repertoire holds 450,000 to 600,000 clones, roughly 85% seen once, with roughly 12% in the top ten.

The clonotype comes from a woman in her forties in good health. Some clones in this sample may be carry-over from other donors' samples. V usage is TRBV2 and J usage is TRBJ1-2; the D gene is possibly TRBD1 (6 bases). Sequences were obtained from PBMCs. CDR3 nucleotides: TGTGCCAGCAGGGTACAGGGCTCTGGCTATGGCTACACCTTC. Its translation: CASRVQGSGYGYTF.